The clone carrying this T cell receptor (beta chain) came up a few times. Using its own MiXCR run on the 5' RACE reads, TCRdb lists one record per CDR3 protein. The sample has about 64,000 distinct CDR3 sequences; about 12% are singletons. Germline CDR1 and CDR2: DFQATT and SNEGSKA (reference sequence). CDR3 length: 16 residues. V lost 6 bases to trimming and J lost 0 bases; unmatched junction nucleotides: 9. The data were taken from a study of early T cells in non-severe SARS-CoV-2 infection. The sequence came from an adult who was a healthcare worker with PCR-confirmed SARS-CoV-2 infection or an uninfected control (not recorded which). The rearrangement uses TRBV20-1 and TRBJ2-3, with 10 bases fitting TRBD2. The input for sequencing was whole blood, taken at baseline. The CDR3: CSAEGLAGVSTDTQYF. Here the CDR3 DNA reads TGCAGTGCAGAGGGGCTAGCGGGGGTAAGCACAGATACGCAGTATTTT.